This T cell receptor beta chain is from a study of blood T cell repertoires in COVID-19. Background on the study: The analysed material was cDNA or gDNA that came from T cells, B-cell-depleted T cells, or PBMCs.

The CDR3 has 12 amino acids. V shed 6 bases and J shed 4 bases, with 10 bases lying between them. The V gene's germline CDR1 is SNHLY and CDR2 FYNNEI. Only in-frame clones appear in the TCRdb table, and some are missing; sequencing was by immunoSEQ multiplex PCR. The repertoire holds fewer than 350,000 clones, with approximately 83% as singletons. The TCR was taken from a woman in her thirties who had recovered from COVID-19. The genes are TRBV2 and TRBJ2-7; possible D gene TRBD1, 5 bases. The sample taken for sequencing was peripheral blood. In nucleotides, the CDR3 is TGTGCCAGCAGACAGGACCAGTACGAGCAGTACTTC. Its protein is CASRQDQYEQYF. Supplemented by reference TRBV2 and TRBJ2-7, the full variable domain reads EPEVTQTPSHQVTQMGQEVILRCVPISNHLYFYWYRQILGQKVEFLVSFYNNEISEKSEIFDDQFSVERPDGSNFTLKIRSTKLEDSAMYFCASRQDQYEQYFGPGTRLTVT.